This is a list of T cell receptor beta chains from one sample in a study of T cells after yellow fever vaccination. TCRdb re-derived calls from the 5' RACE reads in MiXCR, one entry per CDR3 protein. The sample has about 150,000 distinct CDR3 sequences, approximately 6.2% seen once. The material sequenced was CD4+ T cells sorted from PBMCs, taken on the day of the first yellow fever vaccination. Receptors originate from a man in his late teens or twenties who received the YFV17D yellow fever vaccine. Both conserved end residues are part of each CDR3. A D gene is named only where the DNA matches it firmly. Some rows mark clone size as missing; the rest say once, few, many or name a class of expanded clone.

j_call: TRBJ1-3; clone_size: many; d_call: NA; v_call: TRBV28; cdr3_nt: TGTGCCAGCAGTTTCGACCGATCTGGAAACACCATATATTTT; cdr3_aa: CASSFDRSGNTIYF
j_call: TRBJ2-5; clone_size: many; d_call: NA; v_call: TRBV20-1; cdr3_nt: TGCAGTGCTACCGACTTGCAAGAGACCCAGTACTTC; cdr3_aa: CSATDLQETQYF
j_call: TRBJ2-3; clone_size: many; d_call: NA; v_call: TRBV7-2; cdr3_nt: TGTGCCAGCAGCCCCGGATCGGGTGGGATAGATACGCAGTATTTT; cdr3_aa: CASSPGSGGIDTQYF
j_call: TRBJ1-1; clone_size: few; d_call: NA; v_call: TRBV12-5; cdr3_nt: TGTGCTAGTGGTTTGGTAGGCCAGCCGTGCTCTGAAGCTTTCTTT; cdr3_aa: CASGLVGQPCSEAFF
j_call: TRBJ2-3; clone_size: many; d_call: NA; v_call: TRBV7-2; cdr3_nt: TGTGCCAGCCGTGGGAGCAGCACAGATACGCAGTATTTT; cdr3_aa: CASRGSSTDTQYF
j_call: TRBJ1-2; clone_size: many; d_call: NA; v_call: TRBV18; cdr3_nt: TGTGCCAGCTCACCTGGTAACGGAGCTAACTATGGCTACACCTTC; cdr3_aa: CASSPGNGANYGYTF
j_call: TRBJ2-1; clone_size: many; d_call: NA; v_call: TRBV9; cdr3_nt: TGTGCCAGCAGCCCCGGGGACGCGAACAATGAGCAGTTCTTC; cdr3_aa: CASSPGDANNEQFF
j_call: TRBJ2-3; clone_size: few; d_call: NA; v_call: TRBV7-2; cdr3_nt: TGTGCCAGCAGCGTTTCCCACACAGATACGCAGTATTTT; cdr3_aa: CASSVSHTDTQYF
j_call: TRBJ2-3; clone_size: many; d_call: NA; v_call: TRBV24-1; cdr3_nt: TGTGCCACCAGTGATTATCAAGATACGCAGTATTTT; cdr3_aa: CATSDYQDTQYF
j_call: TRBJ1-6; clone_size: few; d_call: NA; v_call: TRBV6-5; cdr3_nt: TGTGCCAGCAGTTACGCCCAGTGGACAACTGGTTCACCCCTCCACTTT; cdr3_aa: CASSYAQWTTGSPLHF
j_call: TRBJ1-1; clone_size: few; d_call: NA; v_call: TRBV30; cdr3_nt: TGTGCCTGGGCTCCTTGGGGCACTGAAGCTTTCTTT; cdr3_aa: CAWAPWGTEAFF
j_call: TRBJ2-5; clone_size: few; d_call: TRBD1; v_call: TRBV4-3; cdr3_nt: TGCGCCAGCAGCAGACTGGGGACAGGCGAAGAGACCCAGTACTTC; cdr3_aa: CASSRLGTGEETQYF
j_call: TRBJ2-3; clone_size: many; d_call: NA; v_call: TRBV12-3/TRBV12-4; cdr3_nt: TGTGCCAGCAGTTTCCAGGAGGGCACAGATACGCAGTATTTT; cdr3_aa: CASSFQEGTDTQYF
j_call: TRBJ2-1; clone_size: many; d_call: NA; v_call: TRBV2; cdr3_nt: TGTGCCAGCAGTGAAGACTCCGAGCATGGCTATGAGCAGTTCTTC; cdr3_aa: CASSEDSEHGYEQFF
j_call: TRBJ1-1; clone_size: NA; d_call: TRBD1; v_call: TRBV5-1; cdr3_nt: TGCGCCAGCAGCCCAGGACAGGGGGTCACTGAAGCTTTCTTT; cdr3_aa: CASSPGQGVTEAFF
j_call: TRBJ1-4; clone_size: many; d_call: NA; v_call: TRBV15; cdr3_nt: TGTGCCACCAGCAGAGCGACAGGCACTAATGAAAAACTGTTTTTT; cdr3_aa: CATSRATGTNEKLFF
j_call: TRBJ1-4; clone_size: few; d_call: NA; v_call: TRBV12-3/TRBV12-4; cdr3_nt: TGTGCCAGCAGTCTTTCGGACACGAATGAAAAACTGTTTTTT; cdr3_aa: CASSLSDTNEKLFF
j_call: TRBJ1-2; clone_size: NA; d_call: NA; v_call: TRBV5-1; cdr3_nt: TGCGCCAGCAGCTTGGCCGGAGCGGATGGCTACACCTTC; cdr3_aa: CASSLAGADGYTF
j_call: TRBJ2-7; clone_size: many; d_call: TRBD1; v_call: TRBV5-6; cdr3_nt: TGTGCCAGCAGCTTCGACCGGACAGGGGTGAACGAGCAGTACTTC; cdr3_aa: CASSFDRTGVNEQYF
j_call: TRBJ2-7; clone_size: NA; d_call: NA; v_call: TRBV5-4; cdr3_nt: TGTGCCAGCAGCGCCGGACTGAGCGTGCAGTACTTC; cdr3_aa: CASSAGLSVQYF
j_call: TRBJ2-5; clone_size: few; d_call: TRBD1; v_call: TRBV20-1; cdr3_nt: TGCAGTGCTTTGGACAGGGGTGAGGAGACCCAGTACTTC; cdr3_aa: CSALDRGEETQYF
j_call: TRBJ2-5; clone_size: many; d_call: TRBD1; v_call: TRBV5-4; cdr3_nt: TGTGCCAGCAGCTTGGACAGGGGGCTTGAGACCCAGTACTTC; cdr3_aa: CASSLDRGLETQYF
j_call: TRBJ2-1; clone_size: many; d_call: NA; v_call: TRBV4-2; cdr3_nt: TGTGCCAGCACCACAGGCAGCTACAATGAGCAGTTCTTC; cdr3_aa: CASTTGSYNEQFF
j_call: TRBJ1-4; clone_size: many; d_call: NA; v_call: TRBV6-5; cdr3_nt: TGTGCCAGCAGTTACTCGCCGGGGGACGAAAAACTGTTTTTT; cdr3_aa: CASSYSPGDEKLFF
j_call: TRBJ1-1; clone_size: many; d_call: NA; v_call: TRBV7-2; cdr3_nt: TGTGCCAGCGGGCAGGGGAGTGGGGCTGAAGCTTTCTTT; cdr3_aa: CASGQGSGAEAFF
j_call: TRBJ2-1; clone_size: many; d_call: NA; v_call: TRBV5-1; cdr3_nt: TGCGCCAGCAGCTTGGAGGTGGGGGGCCTCGTCAATGAGCAGTTCTTC; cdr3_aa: CASSLEVGGLVNEQFF
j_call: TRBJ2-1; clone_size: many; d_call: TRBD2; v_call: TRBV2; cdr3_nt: TGTGCCAGCACAGGCGGGGGGGCCGGCAATGAGCAGTTCTTC; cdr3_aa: CASTGGGAGNEQFF
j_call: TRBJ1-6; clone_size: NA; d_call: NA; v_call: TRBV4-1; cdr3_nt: TGCGCCAGCAGCCCCATCGACAGGATAGGTAATTCACCCCTCCACTTT; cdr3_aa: CASSPIDRIGNSPLHF
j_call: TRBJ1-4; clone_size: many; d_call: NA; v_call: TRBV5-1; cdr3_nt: TGCGCCAGCAGCTTGGCCGACGACCGCCATGAAAAACTGTTTTTT; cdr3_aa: CASSLADDRHEKLFF
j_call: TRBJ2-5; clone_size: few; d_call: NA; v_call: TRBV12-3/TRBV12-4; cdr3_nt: TGTGCCAGCAGTCCCGGGACACCTAGGCCCCAGTACTTC; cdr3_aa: CASSPGTPRPQYF
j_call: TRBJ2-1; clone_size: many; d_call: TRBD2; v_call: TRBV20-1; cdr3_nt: TGCAGTGCTTTTCATAGCGGGGGGGCGGTCTACAATGAGCAGTTCTTC; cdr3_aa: CSAFHSGGAVYNEQFF
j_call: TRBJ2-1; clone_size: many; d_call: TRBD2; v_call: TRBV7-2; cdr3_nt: TGTGCCAGCAGCTGGTGGGGTGGGCGGGGGGACAATGAGCAGTTCTTC; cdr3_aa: CASSWWGGRGDNEQFF
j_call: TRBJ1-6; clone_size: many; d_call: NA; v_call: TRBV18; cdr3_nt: TGTGCCAGCTCCCCGGACAAGGTCTCACCCCTCCACTTT; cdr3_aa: CASSPDKVSPLHF
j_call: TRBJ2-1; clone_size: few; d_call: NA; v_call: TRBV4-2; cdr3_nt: TGTGCCAGCAGCCTGCAGGACAGTCCATATGAGCAGTTCTTC; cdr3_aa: CASSLQDSPYEQFF
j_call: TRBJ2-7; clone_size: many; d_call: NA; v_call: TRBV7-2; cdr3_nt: TGTGCCAGCAGCTTAGGCCGGGGGCGACACGAGCAGTACTTC; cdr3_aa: CASSLGRGRHEQYF
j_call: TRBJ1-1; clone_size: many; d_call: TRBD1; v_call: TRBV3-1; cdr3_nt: TGTGCCAGCAGCCAAAATGGGACAGGCGTTAACACTGAAGCTTTCTTT; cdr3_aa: CASSQNGTGVNTEAFF
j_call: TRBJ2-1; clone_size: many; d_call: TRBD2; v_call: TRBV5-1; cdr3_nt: TGCGCCAGCAGCCTAAGCGGGGGGGCTAGACATGAGCAGTTCTTC; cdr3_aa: CASSLSGGARHEQFF
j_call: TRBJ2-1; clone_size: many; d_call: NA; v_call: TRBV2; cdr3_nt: TGTGCCAGCAGTGAGAGGGCCATTAGCTCCTACAATGAGCAGTTCTTC; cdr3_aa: CASSERAISSYNEQFF
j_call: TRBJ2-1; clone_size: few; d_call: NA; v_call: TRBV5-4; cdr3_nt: TGTGCCAGCAGCGTGACGACAGACAATGAGCAGTTCTTC; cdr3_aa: CASSVTTDNEQFF
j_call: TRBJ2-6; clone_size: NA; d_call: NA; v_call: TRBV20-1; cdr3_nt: TGCAGTGCTAGAGACGGTGGAACAGTGGGAGCCTCTGGGGCCAACGTCCTGACTTTC; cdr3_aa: CSARDGGTVGASGANVLTF
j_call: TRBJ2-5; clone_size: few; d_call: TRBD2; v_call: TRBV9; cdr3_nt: TGTGCCAGCAGCGTAGGGTCAGCGGGGGGCGGGGAGACCCAGTACTTC; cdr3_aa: CASSVGSAGGGETQYF
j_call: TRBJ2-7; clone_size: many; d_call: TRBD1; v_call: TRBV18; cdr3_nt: TGTGCCAGCTCACCAGGACAGGGGGCCTACGAGCAGTACTTC; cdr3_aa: CASSPGQGAYEQYF
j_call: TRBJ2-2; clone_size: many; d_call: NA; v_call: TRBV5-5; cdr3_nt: TGTGCCAGCAGCTGGCAGGGAGGCACCGGGGAGCTGTTTTTT; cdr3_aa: CASSWQGGTGELFF
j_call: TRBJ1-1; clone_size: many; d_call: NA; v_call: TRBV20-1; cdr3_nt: TGCAGTGCTAGACGGGCGGGGTACGATGCTTTCTTT; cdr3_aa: CSARRAGYDAFF
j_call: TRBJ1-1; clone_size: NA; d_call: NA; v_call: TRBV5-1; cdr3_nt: TGCGCCAGCAGTCAGGGGACCCTGGGGACTGAAGCTTTCTTT; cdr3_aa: CASSQGTLGTEAFF
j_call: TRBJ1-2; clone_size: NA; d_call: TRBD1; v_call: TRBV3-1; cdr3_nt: TGTGCCAGCAGCCAAGATCCTGGGAACAGGGGAGGTGGCTACACCTTC; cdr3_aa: CASSQDPGNRGGGYTF
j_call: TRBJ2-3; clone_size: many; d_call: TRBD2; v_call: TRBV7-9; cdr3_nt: TGTGCCAGCAGCTTATCCGGGGGGGCCCATACGCAGTATTTT; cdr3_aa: CASSLSGGAHTQYF
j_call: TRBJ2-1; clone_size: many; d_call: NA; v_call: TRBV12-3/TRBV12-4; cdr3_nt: TGTGCCAGCAGTTTCTTCGGCAGTAACAATGAGCAGTTCTTC; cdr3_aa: CASSFFGSNNEQFF
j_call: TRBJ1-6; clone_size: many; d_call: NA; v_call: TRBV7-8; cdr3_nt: TGTGCCAGCAGGCAGGGGTCTGGCAATTCACCCCTCCACTTT; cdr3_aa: CASRQGSGNSPLHF
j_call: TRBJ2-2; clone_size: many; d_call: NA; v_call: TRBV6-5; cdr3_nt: TGTGCCAGCAGGCTAGACAGGCCGAACACCGGGGAGCTGTTTTTT; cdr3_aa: CASRLDRPNTGELFF
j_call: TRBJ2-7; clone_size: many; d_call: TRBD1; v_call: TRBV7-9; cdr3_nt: TGTGCCAGCAGCAAAGACAGGGACGAGCAGTACTTC; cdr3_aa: CASSKDRDEQYF
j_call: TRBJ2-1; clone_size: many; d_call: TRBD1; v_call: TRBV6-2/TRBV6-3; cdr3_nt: TGTGCCAGCAGAGGGACAGCCTCCTACAATGAGCAGTTCTTC; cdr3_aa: CASRGTASYNEQFF